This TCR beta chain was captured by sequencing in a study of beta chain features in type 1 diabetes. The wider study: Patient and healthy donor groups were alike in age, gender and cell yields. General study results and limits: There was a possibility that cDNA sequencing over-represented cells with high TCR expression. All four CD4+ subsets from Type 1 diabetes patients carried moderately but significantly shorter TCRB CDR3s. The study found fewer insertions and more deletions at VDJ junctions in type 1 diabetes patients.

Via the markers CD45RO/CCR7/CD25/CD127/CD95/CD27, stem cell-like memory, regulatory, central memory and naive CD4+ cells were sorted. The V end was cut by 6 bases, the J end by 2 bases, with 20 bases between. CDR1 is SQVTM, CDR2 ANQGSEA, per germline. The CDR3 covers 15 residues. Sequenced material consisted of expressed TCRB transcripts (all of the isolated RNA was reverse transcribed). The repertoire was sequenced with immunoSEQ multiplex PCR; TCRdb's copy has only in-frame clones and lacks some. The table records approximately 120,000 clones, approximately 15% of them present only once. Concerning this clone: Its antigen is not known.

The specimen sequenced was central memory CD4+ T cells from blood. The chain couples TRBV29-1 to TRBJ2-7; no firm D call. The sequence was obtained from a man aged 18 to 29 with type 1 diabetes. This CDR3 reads CSVLGPDPVAYEQYF. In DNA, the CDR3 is TGCAGCGTCTTGGGTCCGGACCCTGTTGCCTACGAGCAGTACTTC.